Below, 22 T cell receptor beta chains from the same sample are listed, as sequenced in a study of OX40 agonist ivuxolimab in advanced cancers. This table comes from immunoSEQ multiplex PCR, and its TCRdb copy is limited to in-frame clones, with some not included. The sample comprises tens of thousands of clones, about 88% of which are singletons, and over 0.75% rests with the top ten. The sample consisted of CD4+ or CD8+ T cells sorted from blood, taken in a trial of the OX40 agonist ivuxolimab. These receptors were taken from an adult with an advanced solid tumor such as melanoma, head and neck, liver or kidney cancer.

The gene calls are TRBV5-4 and TRBJ2-3, with D possibly being TRBD1 or TRBD2 (6 bases each). The CDR3 covers 16 residues. Deletions cut 2 bases from V and 1 base from J, with 14 bases between. The germline gives CDR1 SGHNT, CDR2 YYREEE (reference sequence). CDR3 coding DNA: TGTGCCAGCAGCTTCGGGGGCGGTAGCGGCACAGATACGCAGTATTTT. It encodes CASSFGGGSGTDTQYF.

The chain has TRBV6-6 and TRBJ1-1, with D unclear. V was shortened by 8 bases and J by 3 bases, with 13 bases between the two germline ends. CDR3 size: 13 residues. The germline V gene encodes CDR1 MNHNY and CDR2 SVGAGI (reference sequence). The CDR3 coding sequence is TGTGCCAGCCGTCCGTGGCTTGACACTGAAGCTTTCTTT. It translates to CASRPWLDTEAFF.

The V gene is TRBV6-5, the J gene TRBJ2-6; D remains ambiguous. V lost 0 bases to trimming and J lost 12 bases, with 12 bases between them. Germline V gene sequence: CDR1 MNHEY, CDR2 SVGAGI. The CDR3 is 14 amino acids. CDR3 amino acids: CASSYSPELSVLTF. The CDR3 DNA reads as TGTGCCAGCAGTTACTCGCCGGAACTAAGCGTCCTGACTTTC.

This clone has a handful of counts. The chain uses TRBV19 and TRBJ2-1, with 10 bases matching TRBD2. The V and J ends lost 6 bases and 0 bases, in that order; junction bases with no gene match: 14. Germline V gives CDR1 LNHDA, CDR2 SQIVND (reference sequence). There are 19 residues in the CDR3. The CDR3 DNA sequence: TGTGCCAGTAGCTCACTAGCGGGACTAACCTCGAGCTCCTACAATGAGCAGTTCTTC. Translation gives CASSSLAGLTSSSYNEQFF.

The chain has TRBV7-9 and TRBJ2-5; 8 positions agree with TRBD2. The CDR3 has 18 amino acids. Per the germline V gene, CDR1 is SEHNR and CDR2 is FQNEAQ (reference sequence). J lost 5 bases, V lost 5 bases, and 19 bases had no gene match. The CDR3: CASSPGGLAAEGGETQYF. The CDR3 nucleotides read TGTGCCAGCAGCCCAGGCGGACTAGCCGCCGAGGGTGGGGAGACCCAGTACTTC.

This clone was seen a few times. The chain joins TRBV21-1 to TRBJ2-7; the D segment call TRBD2 is taken from the table without a DNA check. TRBV21-1 has pseudogene status. This CDR3 region has 19 residues. The CDR3 nucleotides read TGTGCCAGCAGCAATGGCTGCCTTCTACCCAGCGGGAGTGGCAACGAGCAGTACTTC. Translated, it gives CASSNGCLLPSGSGNEQYF.

This chain connects TRBV6-6 to TRBJ1-4; 7 positions agree with TRBD1. The CDR3 length is 16 residues. Germline CDR1 and CDR2: MNHNY and SVGAGI (reference sequence). The junction had 6 bases not matched to a gene; V was cut back by 5 bases and J by 0 bases. The chain's CDR3 is CASSHPTGATNEKLFF. The CDR3 region has the DNA TGTGCCAGCAGTCACCCAACAGGGGCAACTAATGAAAAACTGTTTTTT.

This clone was detected only a few times. At one end, the junction sequence differs from germline, possibly due to a read error. The J gene is TRBJ2-7, the V gene TRBV13; no definite D call. CDR1 PRHDT and CDR2 FYEKMQ come from the germline V gene (reference sequence). The length of the CDR3 is 13 residues. The CDR3 spells CASSLGHSYEQYF. In nucleotides, the CDR3 is TGTGCCAGCAGCCTAGGCCACTCCTACGAGCAGTACTTC.

The rearrangement links TRBV5-1 to TRBJ1-5; TRBD1 matches at 8 bases. Trimming cost V 2 bases and J 0 bases; bases outside gene matches: 1. This CDR3 has 15 amino acids. Per the germline V gene, CDR1 is SGHRS and CDR2 is YFSETQ. In DNA form, the CDR3 reads TGCGCCAGCAGCTTACAGGGGGTTAGCAATCAGCCCCAGCATTTT. This gives the protein CASSLQGVSNQPQHF.

This chain links TRBV4-1 with TRBJ1-1; D uncertain. The CDR3 is made up of 18 amino acids. Between the trimmed V and J ends, which lost 0 bases and 0 bases, there was a span of 17 bases. CDR1 and CDR2 (germline): MGHRA, YSYEKL. The CDR3 region is CASSQDPTTSFMNTEAFF. In DNA form, the CDR3 reads TGCGCCAGCAGCCAAGACCCAACGACTTCCTTCATGAACACTGAAGCTTTCTTT.

This sequence joins TRBV5-4 and TRBJ1-2; weak D call: TRBD1 (6 bases). The V and J ends lost 4 bases and 7 bases respectively, with 14 bases between them. The germline gives CDR1 SGHNT, CDR2 YYREEE (reference sequence). The length of the CDR3 is 13 residues. In DNA form, the CDR3 reads TGTGCCAGCAGCATTTCAGGGGCGGGTGGCTACACCTTC. Encoded protein: CASSISGAGGYTF.

V usage is TRBV4-2 and J usage is TRBJ2-3; TRBD2 matches 9 bases. Germline loops: CDR1 LGHNA, CDR2 YNFKEQ. The ends lost 0 bases at V and 0 bases at J; junction bases unmatched: 7. The CDR3 runs to 18 residues. CDR3 region: CASSQEITLAGSTDTQYF. DNA for the CDR3: TGTGCCAGCAGCCAAGAAATCACGCTAGCGGGAAGCACAGATACGCAGTATTTT.

This clone was detected once. The V and J genes are TRBV19 and TRBJ2-5, with TRBD1 matching 7 bases. The DNA end lines up better with TRBJ2-7; the J call may be wrong. Germline loops: CDR1 LNHDA, CDR2 SQIVND (reference sequence). CDR3 size: 14 residues. CDR3 bases: TGTGCCAGTAGCGAAGGACAGGTCTCCTACGAGCAGTACTTC. Protein product: CASSEGQVSYEQYF.

V gene TRBV7-9 combines with J gene TRBJ1-2; D unresolved. Germline assignment: CDR1 SEHNR and CDR2 FQNEAQ (reference sequence). The CDR3 spans 15 residues. The V and J ends lost 2 bases and 2 bases respectively, with 12 bases between them. CDR3 in DNA: TGTGCCAGCAGCTTATCGGATAGAGGGAACTATGGCTACACCTTC. Amino acid sequence: CASSLSDRGNYGYTF.

The gene calls are TRBV7-8 and TRBJ2-3; D perhaps matches TRBD1 (5 bases). CDR3 size: 14 residues. CDR1 and CDR2 from the germline V gene are SGHVS and FQNEAQ. V dropped 2 bases and J dropped 3 bases, with 9 bases sitting between them. In DNA form, the CDR3 reads TGTGCCAGCAGCTTAAACAGGCAAACAGATACGCAGTATTTT. This encodes CASSLNRQTDTQYF.

The V call is TRBV5-1, the J call TRBJ2-1; 10 nucleotides match TRBD2. The CDR3 spans 14 residues. CDR1 is SGHRS, CDR2 YFSETQ, per germline. Trimming removed 3 bases from V and 9 bases from J; junction bases left unmatched: 6. The CDR3 sequence is CASSSGLAVPEQFF. Written as DNA, the CDR3 is TGCGCCAGCAGCTCTGGACTAGCGGTGCCTGAGCAGTTCTTC.

This chain joins TRBV19 and TRBJ1-1; no reliable D call. The V gene's germline CDR1 is LNHDA and CDR2 SQIVND (reference sequence). This CDR3 is 13 amino acids long. The V end lost 7 bases, the J end lost 1 base, and 10 bases lay between the germline ends. The CDR3 loop reads CASKKQTNTEAFF. In nucleotides, the CDR3 is TGTGCCAGTAAGAAGCAGACGAACACTGAAGCTTTCTTT.

The rearrangement uses TRBV25-1 and TRBJ2-1; 8 nucleotides line up with TRBD1. Germline trimming cut 2 bases from V and 6 bases from J; bases unmatched to any gene: 6. Germline V gives CDR1 MGHDK, CDR2 SYGVNS. The length of the CDR3 is 15 residues. The CDR3 region has the DNA TGTGCCAGCAGTGAACAGGACAGGGCTCTCAATGAGCAGTTCTTC. As protein: CASSEQDRALNEQFF.

This clone was detected only once. The rearrangement links TRBV6-6 to TRBJ1-3, with D tentatively TRBD1 (5 bases). The CDR3 contains 15 residues. Germline-derived CDR1 and CDR2 are MNHNY and SVGAGI (reference sequence). Trimming took 2 bases from V and 2 from J, leaving 10 bases between them. The CDR3 protein is CASSYGGTPGNTIYF. The CDR3 region has the DNA TGTGCCAGCAGTTACGGGGGGACCCCTGGAAACACCATATATTTT.

This chain links TRBV23-1 with TRBJ2-7; D is possibly TRBD2 (6 bases). TRBV23-1 is placed among ORFs of uncertain function. V was trimmed by 3 bases and J by 2 bases, leaving 29 bases between them. The CDR3 spans 20 residues. CDR3 sequence reads: CASSHALSGTSPAGPYEQYF. CDR3 sequence (DNA): TGCGCCAGCAGTCACGCGCTCTCCGGGACCTCTCCCGCGGGACCCTACGAGCAGTACTTC.

The sample holds a few counts of this clone. The J gene is TRBJ1-5, the V gene TRBV30; the match to TRBD1 covers 8 bases. The CDR3 has 14 amino acids. The V gene's germline CDR1 is GTSNPN and CDR2 SVGIG (reference sequence). Trimming at V came to 0 bases and at J to 4 bases, leaving 2 bases not matched to a gene. The CDR3 nucleotides are TGTGCCTGGAGTGTAGGGACAGGTAATCAGCCCCAGCATTTT. Protein: CAWSVGTGNQPQHF. The full variable domain, rest sourced from reference TRBV30 and TRBJ1-5, is SQTIHQWPATLVQPVGSPLSLECTVEGTSNPNLYWYRQAAGRGLQLLFYSVGIGQISSEVPQNLSASRPQDRQFILSSKKLLLSDSGFYLCAWSVGTGNQPQHFGDGTRLSIL.

The J gene is TRBJ2-4, the V gene TRBV7-2; the D gene is possibly TRBD2 (6 bases). The V gene's germline CDR1 is SGHTA and CDR2 FQGNSA. The CDR3 is made up of 13 amino acids. The CDR3 DNA is TGTGCGAGCGGGCGTCTAGCCAAAAACATTCAGTACTTC. Translation: CASGRLAKNIQYF.